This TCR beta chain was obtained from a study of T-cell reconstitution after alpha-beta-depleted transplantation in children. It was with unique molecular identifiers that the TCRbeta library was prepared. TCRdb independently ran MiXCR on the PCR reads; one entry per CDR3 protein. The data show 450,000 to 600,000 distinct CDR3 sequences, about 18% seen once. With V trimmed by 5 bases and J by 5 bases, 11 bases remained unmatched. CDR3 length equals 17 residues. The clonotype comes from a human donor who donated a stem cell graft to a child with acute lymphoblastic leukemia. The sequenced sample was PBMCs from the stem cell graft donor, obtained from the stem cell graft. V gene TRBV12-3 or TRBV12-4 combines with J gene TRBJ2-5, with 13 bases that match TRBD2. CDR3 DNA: TGTGCCAGCAGTCCTGGACTAGCGGGAGTGTGGTATGAGACCCAGTACTTC. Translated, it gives CASSPGLAGVWYETQYF.